Listed below are T cell receptor beta chains from one sample, sequenced in a study of OX40 agonist ivuxolimab in advanced cancers. Sequenced by immunoSEQ multiplex PCR; TCRdb stores in-frame clones only, minus some. The sample holds approximately 50,000 clones, about 88% seen once. Sample: CD4+ or CD8+ T cells sorted from blood, taken in a trial of the OX40 agonist ivuxolimab. The receptors derive from an adult with an advanced solid tumor such as melanoma, head and neck, liver or kidney cancer. Both conserved end residues are part of each CDR3. D genes are given only for firm matches. For some rows the clone size is stated as once, few or many, or as a class when expanded; others skip it.

TRBV6-1	-	TRBD2	TRBJ2-2	CASSESRWASGSWELFF	TGTGCCAGCAGTGAAAGTCGCTGGGCTAGCGGGAGCTGGGAGCTGTTTTTT
TRBV7-2	-	-	TRBJ2-1	CASSIDRSDEQFF	TGTGCCAGCAGCATCGACCGGAGCGATGAGCAGTTCTTC
TRBV21-1	-	-	TRBJ2-5	CASSKAGGLAHQETQYF	TGTGCCAGCAGCAAAGCCGGGGGACTGGCGCACCAAGAGACCCAGTACTTC
TRBV28	-	-	TRBJ1-4	CASSLARRTRYEKLFF	TGTGCCAGCAGTTTAGCCCGACGGACTAGATATGAAAAACTGTTTTTT
TRBV28	-	TRBD1	TRBJ1-1	CASSTGGALDTEAFF	TGTGCCAGCAGCACAGGGGGCGCATTAGACACTGAAGCTTTCTTT
TRBV7-3	few	-	TRBJ2-3	CASSSGGGDTQYF	TGTGCCAGCAGCTCCGGGGGTGGAGATACGCAGTATTTT
TRBV9	-	-	TRBJ2-3	CASSVLGGDGTPSTDTQYF	TGTGCCAGCAGCGTCCTAGGGGGGGATGGGACACCAAGCACAGATACGCAGTATTTT
TRBV27	-	TRBD2	TRBJ2-3	CASSPGLTADTQYF	TGTGCCAGCAGCCCGGGACTAACCGCAGATACGCAGTATTTT
TRBV10-3	-	TRBD2	TRBJ2-7	CAIGTSGSSEQYF	TGTGCCATCGGTACTAGCGGGAGTTCCGAGCAGTACTTC
TRBV4-2	-	-	TRBJ2-5	CASSQERAEETQYF	TGTGCCAGCAGCCAAGAAAGGGCGGAGGAGACCCAGTACTTC
TRBV5-4	once	-	TRBJ1-4	CASSLQTGANEKLFF	TGTGCCAGCAGCTTGCAAACTGGGGCTAATGAAAAACTGTTTTTT
TRBV5-5	once	-	TRBJ2-6	CASSPTGHSGANVLTF	TGTGCCAGCAGCCCGACAGGACACTCTGGGGCCAACGTCCTGACTTTC
TRBV7-3	-	-	TRBJ2-3	CASSSTSGTQYF	TGTGCCAGCAGCTCCACTAGTGGTACGCAGTATTTT
TRBV23-1	-	-	TRBJ2-4	CASSQSTGNIQYF	TGCGCCAGCAGTCAATCGACAGGAAACATTCAGTACTTC
TRBV9	-	-	TRBJ2-5	CASSAHQETQYF	TGTGCCAGCAGCGCCCACCAAGAGACCCAGTACTTC
TRBV11-1	-	-	TRBJ1-1	CASSLRAGTEAFF	TGTGCCAGCAGCTTAAGGGCTGGCACTGAAGCTTTCTTT
TRBV5-6	once	-	TRBJ2-1	CASSFYRVVSYNEQFF	TGTGCCAGCAGCTTTTACAGGGTGGTTTCGTACAATGAGCAGTTCTTC
TRBV7-2	-	TRBD2	TRBJ2-4	CASSLAGTSGSVDIQYF	TGTGCCAGCAGCTTAGCAGGGACTAGCGGGAGTGTGGACATTCAGTACTTC
TRBV7-7	-	-	TRBJ2-2	CASSLLGTNTGELFF	TGTGCTAGCAGCCTTCTAGGGACAAACACCGGGGAGCTGTTTTTT
TRBV4-2	-	-	TRBJ2-1	CASSQVSSVDSYNEQFF	TGTGCCAGCAGCCAAGTCTCTAGCGTCGACTCCTACAATGAGCAGTTCTTC
TRBV6-1	few	TRBD1	TRBJ2-7	CASSRDRREQYF	TGTGCCAGCAGTAGGGACAGACGGGAGCAGTACTTC
TRBV14	-	-	TRBJ1-3	CASSQVASSGNTIYF	TGTGCCAGCAGCCAAGTCGCCAGCTCTGGAAACACCATATATTTT
TRBV4-2	-	TRBD2	TRBJ2-3	CASSQELAGEHTDTQYF	TGTGCCAGCAGCCAAGAGTTAGCGGGAGAGCACACAGATACGCAGTATTTT
TRBV28	-	-	TRBJ2-5	CASRGQGPGETQYF	TGTGCCAGCAGGGGGCAGGGACCAGGAGAGACCCAGTACTTC
TRBV5-4	-	-	TRBJ1-1	CASRRGAATEAFF	TGTGCCAGCAGGCGGGGGGCGGCCACTGAAGCTTTCTTT
TRBV2	-	-	TRBJ2-1	CASRGIGSNEQFF	TGTGCCAGCAGGGGGATTGGCAGCAATGAGCAGTTCTTC
TRBV6-6	-	-	TRBJ1-1	CASSYLRINTEAFF	TGTGCCAGCAGTTACCTCAGGATAAACACTGAAGCTTTCTTT
TRBV9	-	TRBD2	TRBJ2-7	CASSVGSGSYEQYF	TGTGCCAGCAGCGTAGGGAGCGGGAGTTACGAGCAGTACTTC
TRBV28	-	-	TRBJ2-7	CASSPRSGDEQYF	TGTGCCAGCAGTCCCCGGTCTGGCGACGAGCAGTACTTC
TRBV7-8	-	TRBD1	TRBJ2-1	CASSWTGVGEQFF	TGTGCCAGCAGCTGGACAGGGGTCGGTGAGCAGTTCTTC
TRBV7-6	-	TRBD1	TRBJ2-7	CASSSFRDSPYEQYF	TGTGCCAGCAGCTCTTTCCGGGACAGCCCCTACGAGCAGTACTTC